This T cell receptor beta chain was recorded in a study of cytomegalovirus exposure and HLA in healthy donors. General study points: The classifier was said to identify cytomegalovirus status with high specificity and sensitivity.

The repertoire was sequenced with immunoSEQ multiplex PCR; TCRdb's copy has only in-frame clones and lacks some. The table lists approximately 71,000 clones, over 80% of them singletons. With regard to this clone: Its antigen is unidentified.

The length of the CDR3 is 14 residues. Deletions cut 3 bases from V and 3 bases from J, with 12 bases between. Germline V gene lookup returns CDR1 SNHLY and CDR2 FYNNEI. The receptor was isolated from a man aged 18 to 30 in good health and CMV-seronegative. Material for sequencing was PBMCs. The rearrangement links TRBV2 to TRBJ2-7; D not certain. The CDR3 sequence: CASSEMNSYYEQYF. DNA of the CDR3: TGTGCCAGCAGTGAGATGAACTCCTACTACGAGCAGTACTTC.